This T cell receptor beta chain was found in a study of shared clonotypes between healthy human individuals (dated by TCRdb to 2020 to 2021). Concerning the study at large: The cohort comprised a couple of women and three men aged 18 to 49 years. For each donor, CD4 naive and CD4 memory were each run on three plates, CD8 naive on two plates, and CD8 memory on one plate. Blood TCR repertoires of a handful of healthy adults were deeply sequenced to estimate repertoire size and the extent of clonotype sharing between individuals. To increase sequencing depth and limit assay-specific biases, different laboratories used diverse techniques to prepare libraries and sequence TCR repertoires. Leukapheresis yielded between about 0.9 and 9.5 billion PBMCs per donor.

Details on this clone: Its binding antigen is unknown. Per-base qualities were not stored, and no clone one base away is much larger.

Overall study results and their limits: Across a few donors, around 5% of naive CD4, approximately 3.6% of naive CD8, roughly 2.3% of memory CD4, and around 0.4% of memory CD8 clonotypes were shared. Incomplete sequencing was indicated by rarefaction of sorted-subset datasets, despite the large sequencing depth. Pairwise subsampling led to the expectation that sequencing depth would affect the degree of clonotype sharing among donors. Higher generation probabilities were observed for clonotypes shared by all four sorted-subset donors than for non-shared clonotypes. Estimated clonotype richness was generally larger for naive than for memory subsets. Because the study included a small number of donors, the genetic and exposure-history diversity represented was limited. Only blood was sampled, and tissue TCR repertoires likely differ from those in blood.

CD8 naive samples consisted of CD45RO-negative cells that were positively selected for CCR7, yielding a CD45RA+CCR7+ population without TemRA cells. Donors were healthy HIV-negative adults with no recently reported acute infections or vaccinations. All donors were Caucasian adults living in Nashville, Tennessee, USA. After blood collection by leukapheresis, PBMCs were isolated using Ficoll-Histopaque density gradient centrifugation and then cryopreserved in the vapor phase of liquid nitrogen. Analytical flow cytometry was used to check the purity and quantity of every magnetically sorted T cell population. From each sorted fraction, genomic DNA was isolated and quantified by UV absorbance on a Nanodrop 2000c. V is cut by 6 bases and J by 13 bases, and the space between the germline ends is 12 bases. Taken from the germline V gene, the CDR1 and CDR2 loops are SNHLY and FYNNEI. The CDR3, from cysteine to phenylalanine, totals 11 residues. Only the CDR3 region is kept as DNA, spanning 33 bases read in frame from base 1.

Using the deep immunoSEQ assay, multiplex PCR amplified TCR CDR3 regions from genomic DNA. Extracted genomic DNA from each cell subset was distributed evenly across all wells of several immunoSEQ 96-well plates, and each plate was treated as a replicate. For sorted subsets, about 200 ng genomic DNA, equal to 30,000 or so T cell genomes, was loaded into each replicate PCR. The purified libraries were quantified using a Qubit 3.0 fluorometer, sized with a Bioanalyzer 2100, and then quantified again using the KAPA Library Quantification kit. Every immunoSEQ 96-well plate was sequenced on a dedicated single-read 150-cycle Illumina NextSeq 550 flow cell. Per the source publication's procedure: Because the immunoSEQ output included only junctional sequences and no quality scores, the filtering could not be the same as the filtering used for full-length reads. To assign V/J genes and CDR3, sequences were annotated against IMGT germline references using PyIR, a Python wrapper for IgBLAST v1.9. Reads with weak V/J assignments (E-value above 1e-6), missing CDR3, stop codons, out-of-frame junctions, or ambiguous translated residues were removed. V3J clonotypes were defined by identical inferred V gene, J gene, and CDR3 amino acid sequence. Percentage overlap between repertoires was calculated by dividing the number of shared unique clonotypes by the size of the smaller repertoire. Three approaches were used to assess repertoire richness: RTK rarefaction, the Chao1 estimator, and Recon v2.1 estimates of unobserved clonotypes. For all TCRbeta clonotypes obtained by the gDNA method from a handful of donors, generation probabilities were computed with OLGA. TCRdb took over this immuneACCESS table, retaining in-frame rearrangements with V and J assigned. Such tables are incomplete; in checked studies, under half of the missing clones stem from an unresolved V gene, and the remainder is unexplained. V and J calls and clone size are given by that table; D and trimming were obtained from the DNA. This sample comprises about 680,000 clones, about 91% of them detected only once. The ten largest clones take up about a quarter of the sample.

This chain joins TRBV2 to TRBJ1-4; no D segment can be confidently identified. This TCR was recovered from a man aged 30 to 39 in good health. What was sequenced was naive CD8+ T cells sorted from blood. According to the study, the label for this sample's cell subset or site signals: CD45RA+CCR7+. The DNA is as follows: TGTGCCAGCAGGGCCCTTGAAGGACTGTTTTTT. It is translated as CASRALEGLFF.